The rows below give T cell receptor beta chains drawn from one sample of a study of OX40 agonist ivuxolimab in advanced cancers. Profiled with immunoSEQ multiplex PCR; TCRdb holds only in-frame clones, not every one. The sample records tens of thousands of clones, 88% being singletons. Sequenced material: CD4+ or CD8+ T cells sorted from blood, taken in a trial of the OX40 agonist ivuxolimab. These receptors were taken from an adult with an advanced solid tumor such as melanoma, head and neck, liver or kidney cancer. CDR3s leave out the opening cysteine and the closing phenylalanine or tryptophan. Fields, in order: CDR3 protein, V gene, CDR3 length, D gene, J gene. The D gene is left open where the match is weak.

CDR3aa: ASSPRTGSTNQPQH
v_gene: TRBV18
len: 14
d_gene: TRBD1
j_gene: TRBJ1-5

CDR3aa: ASSLGGEGNEQF
v_gene: TRBV7-8
len: 12
d_gene: TRBD2
j_gene: TRBJ2-1

CDR3aa: ASSGAGTGDSYEQY
v_gene: TRBV2
len: 14
d_gene: TRBD1
j_gene: TRBJ2-7

CDR3aa: ASSEAQTGGLTQY
v_gene: TRBV6-1
len: 13
d_gene: TRBD1
j_gene: TRBJ2-5

CDR3aa: ASSLGTGGDYGYT
v_gene: TRBV7-9
len: 13
d_gene: TRBD1
j_gene: TRBJ1-2

CDR3aa: ASSESRGGTSGRWTGELF
v_gene: TRBV10-1
len: 18
d_gene: TRBD2
j_gene: TRBJ2-2

CDR3aa: AWTGMGADTQY
v_gene: TRBV30
len: 11
d_gene: -
j_gene: TRBJ2-3

CDR3aa: ASSLRGQGASGANVLT
v_gene: TRBV4-2
len: 16
d_gene: TRBD1
j_gene: TRBJ2-6

CDR3aa: ASSLDPGTGNTEAF
v_gene: TRBV5-4
len: 14
d_gene: TRBD1
j_gene: TRBJ1-1

CDR3aa: ASSLDYREGGTDTQY
v_gene: TRBV5-1
len: 15
d_gene: -
j_gene: TRBJ2-3

CDR3aa: ASSLGGNSNQPQH
v_gene: TRBV7-2
len: 13
d_gene: -
j_gene: TRBJ1-5

CDR3aa: AISKDMTGEHEQY
v_gene: TRBV10-3
len: 13
d_gene: TRBD1
j_gene: TRBJ2-7

CDR3aa: ASSPRGTAVYEQY
v_gene: TRBV28
len: 13
d_gene: -
j_gene: TRBJ2-7

CDR3aa: ASSPHSGQEGAGNTIY
v_gene: TRBV7-2
len: 16
d_gene: TRBD1
j_gene: TRBJ1-3

CDR3aa: ASSEYGTGNEKLF
v_gene: TRBV2
len: 13
d_gene: TRBD1
j_gene: TRBJ1-4

CDR3aa: ASSAGSHVGQENTGELF
v_gene: TRBV9
len: 17
d_gene: -
j_gene: TRBJ2-2

CDR3aa: ASSLFPSETQY
v_gene: TRBV7-9
len: 11
d_gene: -
j_gene: TRBJ2-5

CDR3aa: SVSRDSRTDTQY
v_gene: TRBV29-1
len: 12
d_gene: TRBD1
j_gene: TRBJ2-3

CDR3aa: ASSFWGLTGELF
v_gene: TRBV5-4
len: 12
d_gene: -
j_gene: TRBJ2-2

CDR3aa: ASSQGPLGGELF
v_gene: TRBV4-1
len: 12
d_gene: -
j_gene: TRBJ2-2

CDR3aa: ASSPSAANTDTQY
v_gene: TRBV7-6
len: 13
d_gene: -
j_gene: TRBJ2-3

CDR3aa: ASIPDRGQETQY
v_gene: TRBV28
len: 12
d_gene: TRBD1
j_gene: TRBJ2-5

CDR3aa: AWSEGLGSNEQF
v_gene: TRBV30
len: 12
d_gene: TRBD2
j_gene: TRBJ2-1

CDR3aa: ASSVYMGVSYNEQF
v_gene: TRBV19
len: 14
d_gene: -
j_gene: TRBJ2-1

CDR3aa: ASSLGQGLSYEQY
v_gene: TRBV7-2
len: 13
d_gene: -
j_gene: TRBJ2-7

CDR3aa: AWSGPPFIYMNTEAF
v_gene: TRBV30
len: 15
d_gene: -
j_gene: TRBJ1-1

CDR3aa: ASNQNNSPLH
v_gene: TRBV5-4
len: 10
d_gene: -
j_gene: TRBJ1-6

CDR3aa: ATSRGQGSYEQY
v_gene: TRBV15
len: 12
d_gene: -
j_gene: TRBJ2-7

CDR3aa: ASSIRTGGVETQY
v_gene: TRBV7-9
len: 13
d_gene: TRBD1
j_gene: TRBJ2-5

CDR3aa: ASSLVTTEAF
v_gene: TRBV7-9
len: 10
d_gene: -
j_gene: TRBJ1-1

CDR3aa: ASSSVPGQGWNTEAF
v_gene: TRBV5-6
len: 15
d_gene: TRBD1
j_gene: TRBJ1-1

CDR3aa: ASSLDSRGQGGEQY
v_gene: TRBV7-2
len: 14
d_gene: TRBD1
j_gene: TRBJ2-7

CDR3aa: ATSRDIAGGLSEQF
v_gene: TRBV15
len: 14
d_gene: TRBD2
j_gene: TRBJ2-1

CDR3aa: AAGTQNTEAF
v_gene: TRBV2
len: 10
d_gene: -
j_gene: TRBJ1-1

CDR3aa: ASQDSHYEQY
v_gene: TRBV2
len: 10
d_gene: -
j_gene: TRBJ2-7

CDR3aa: ASSLVDHHYNEQF
v_gene: TRBV7-6
len: 13
d_gene: -
j_gene: TRBJ2-1

CDR3aa: ASSLVRGRAGTDTQY
v_gene: TRBV11-2
len: 15
d_gene: TRBD2
j_gene: TRBJ2-3

CDR3aa: ASSIFWTGNIRNTEAF
v_gene: TRBV19
len: 16
d_gene: TRBD1
j_gene: TRBJ1-1

CDR3aa: ASSQRSGQPQH
v_gene: TRBV4-3
len: 11
d_gene: -
j_gene: TRBJ1-5

CDR3aa: ASSPTGGLYEQY
v_gene: TRBV2
len: 12
d_gene: TRBD1
j_gene: TRBJ2-7

CDR3aa: AAWTGNEKLF
v_gene: TRBV30
len: 10
d_gene: TRBD1
j_gene: TRBJ1-4

CDR3aa: ASKQGQGDSPLH
v_gene: TRBV6-6
len: 12
d_gene: TRBD1
j_gene: TRBJ1-6